This T cell receptor beta chain was sequenced during a study of Ad26.COV2.S vaccination and SARS-CoV-2 variants. Study as a whole: Participants got Ad26.COV2.S intramuscularly, once or twice 56 days apart.

Clones were sequenced by immunoSEQ multiplex PCR, and TCRdb holds only the in-frame ones, with some missing. This sample carries 440,000 or so clones, 90% of them seen once, and the ten largest clones take roughly 4%. The CDR3 spans 15 residues. The germline V gene has CDR1 LGHDT and CDR2 YNNKEL (reference sequence). V was pared by 3 bases and J by 1 base, with 3 bases of the junction left unmatched. Stated treatment: roughly 18 received Ad26.COV2.S at low or high dose, single or two shots; about 5 received placebo; per-sample allocation not given. After the first vaccine or placebo injection, samples were drawn on day 63. The donor was a Boston adult aged 18-55 years. An Ad26 vector carrying the Wuhan-strain SARS-CoV-2 spike served as the vaccine.

Source: peripheral blood, taken in a trial of Ad26.COV2.S vaccine versus placebo. The chain is built from TRBV3-1 (or the pseudogene TRBV3-2) and TRBJ1-1; TRBD1 matches 9 bases. This clonotype originated in a person aged 18-60 years who received the Ad26.COV2.S COVID-19 vaccine or a placebo. The chain's CDR3 is CASSQPGQGNTEAFF. The CDR3 bases are TGTGCCAGCAGCCAGCCGGGACAGGGGAACACTGAAGCTTTCTTT.